A selection of T cell receptor beta chains follows, all from one sample in a study of identical twins. TCRdb reprocessed the 5' RACE reads via MiXCR and lists one record per CDR3 protein. This table has 700,000 to 950,000 distinct CDR3 sequences, 9% to 15% appearing once. Separately, the same data were catalogued under a study of yellow fever vaccine responses in identical twins.

The sequenced material came from PBMCs. These receptors were taken from a woman between 18 and 30 years old in good health. Each CDR3 is given with its conserved first and last residue. D genes are given only for firm matches. Clone size is shown for a subset of rows, as once, few, many or a class of expanded clone.

v_gene	abundance	d_gene	j_gene	CDR3aa	CDR3nt
TRBV27	few	NA	TRBJ1-6	CASSLDLYSPLHF	TGTGCCAGCAGTCTGGACCTGTATTCACCCCTCCACTTT
TRBV20-1	few	NA	TRBJ1-1	CSVQKSRVNTEAFF	TGCAGTGTTCAGAAGTCCCGGGTGAACACTGAAGCTTTCTTT
TRBV29-1	NA	TRBD1	TRBJ2-4	CSVSGTGFAKNIQYF	TGCAGCGTTTCCGGGACAGGGTTTGCCAAAAACATTCAGTACTTC
TRBV7-8	many	NA	TRBJ2-1	CASSARDRTGKHYNEQFF	TGTGCCAGCAGCGCCCGCGACCGAACGGGAAAGCATTACAATGAGCAGTTCTTC
TRBV20-1	NA	TRBD1	TRBJ2-3	CSATDRGSTDTQYF	TGCAGTGCTACGGACAGGGGTAGCACAGATACGCAGTATTTT
TRBV6-1	NA	TRBD1	TRBJ1-5	CASTWDSKINQPQHF	TGTGCCAGCACCTGGGACAGTAAAATCAATCAGCCCCAGCATTTT
TRBV29-1	NA	NA	TRBJ2-3	CSVEVKREEVF	TGCAGCGTTGAAGTTAAGAGGGAGGAGGTTTTT
TRBV5-5	many	TRBD2	TRBJ2-1	CASSSAPGLVGNEQFF	TGTGCCAGCAGCTCCGCACCGGGACTAGTGGGCAATGAGCAGTTCTTC
TRBV5-1	NA	NA	TRBJ2-1	CASSSLASSLDNEQFF	TGCGCCAGCAGCTCACTAGCTTCGTCGTTGGACAATGAGCAGTTCTTC
TRBV15	few	NA	TRBJ2-1	CATSRDRGDGRANEQFF	TGTGCCACCAGCAGAGATCGGGGTGACGGGAGAGCAAATGAGCAGTTCTTC
TRBV3-1	many	TRBD1	TRBJ1-2	CASSQSGGNPYGYTF	TGTGCCAGCAGCCAGTCAGGGGGCAACCCCTATGGCTACACCTTC
TRBV7-9	once	NA	TRBJ2-2	CASSTPRDTGELFF	TGTGCCAGCAGTACCCCAAGGGACACCGGGGAGCTGTTTTTT
TRBV9	NA	TRBD2	TRBJ2-3	CASSVDGGSTDTQYF	TGTGCCAGCAGCGTAGACGGGGGGAGCACAGATACGCAGTATTTT
TRBV24-1	few	TRBD2	TRBJ2-3	CATSDSWSGTGGQADTQYF	TGTGCCACCAGTGATTCGTGGAGTGGGACGGGGGGGCAGGCAGATACGCAGTATTTT
TRBV29-1	NA	NA	TRBJ2-7	CSVAVGRPYEQYF	TGCAGTGTCGCTGTGGGCAGGCCCTACGAGCAGTACTTC
TRBV29-1	few	NA	TRBJ2-5	CSVGGGGTSETQYF	TGCAGCGTTGGGGGAGGGGGCACCTCAGAGACCCAGTACTTC
TRBV7-2	few	TRBD2	TRBJ2-1	CASSQRGGSSYNEQFF	TGTGCCAGCAGTCAGCGGGGCGGGAGCTCCTACAATGAGCAGTTCTTC
TRBV12-3/TRBV12-4	few	NA	TRBJ1-2	CASSTGVRARGYTF	TGTGCCAGCAGTACTGGGGTCAGGGCCCGCGGCTACACCTTC
TRBV12-3/TRBV12-4	NA	NA	TRBJ2-1	CASSEDRSYNEQFF	TGTGCCAGCAGTGAGGACAGATCCTACAATGAGCAGTTCTTC
TRBV28	NA	NA	TRBJ2-7	CASSQSLPRGPTYEQYF	TGTGCCAGCAGTCAATCACTCCCCCGGGGACCGACCTACGAGCAGTACTTC
TRBV7-9	NA	TRBD2	TRBJ2-5	CASGLAGGQETQYF	TGTGCCAGCGGACTAGCGGGGGGACAAGAGACCCAGTACTTC
TRBV6-1	few	TRBD2	TRBJ2-5	CASQGRGSRETQYF	TGTGCCAGCCAAGGGCGGGGGAGTCGGGAGACCCAGTACTTC
TRBV20-1	NA	NA	TRBJ2-1	CSATAYDIYNEQFF	TGCAGTGCGACAGCCTACGACATCTACAATGAGCAGTTCTTC
TRBV20-1	many	TRBD2	TRBJ2-3	CSARGTSGATDTQYF	TGCAGTGCTAGGGGTACTAGCGGGGCCACAGATACGCAGTATTTT
TRBV11-1	many	NA	TRBJ1-1	CASSWDVAEGDTEAFF	TGTGCCAGCAGTTGGGACGTGGCCGAGGGGGACACTGAAGCTTTCTTT
TRBV12-3/TRBV12-4	few	NA	TRBJ1-5	CASSLLAGAAPQHF	TGTGCCAGCAGTTTGCTGGCGGGAGCGGCGCCCCAGCATTTT
TRBV9	NA	TRBD2	TRBJ2-1	CASSVYPSGRASYNEQFF	TGTGCCAGCAGCGTATATCCTAGCGGGAGGGCCTCCTACAATGAGCAGTTCTTC
TRBV11-2	NA	NA	TRBJ1-4	CASSGPATNEKLFF	TGTGCCAGCAGTGGACCCGCAACTAATGAAAAACTGTTTTTT
TRBV20-1	NA	NA	TRBJ2-5	CSAGDAQYQETQYF	TGCAGTGCTGGTGACGCCCAGTACCAAGAGACCCAGTACTTC
TRBV6-1	few	NA	TRBJ2-3	CASSNGGVADTQYF	TGTGCCAGCAGCAACGGGGGTGTGGCAGATACGCAGTATTTT
TRBV29-1	many	TRBD1	TRBJ2-1	CSAGQGVSDEQFF	TGCAGCGCGGGACAGGGGGTGTCGGATGAGCAGTTCTTC
TRBV12-3/TRBV12-4	few	NA	TRBJ2-3	CASSFWRASTDTQYF	TGTGCCAGCAGTTTCTGGCGGGCCTCCACAGATACGCAGTATTTT
TRBV7-2	few	NA	TRBJ1-5	CASSLNGFQPQHF	TGTGCCAGCAGCTTAAATGGATTCCAGCCCCAGCATTTT
TRBV3-1	few	TRBD2	TRBJ2-3	CASSPTSGTDTQYF	TGTGCCAGCAGTCCGACTAGCGGGACAGATACGCAGTATTTT
TRBV5-1	few	NA	TRBJ2-1	CASSGEGSSYNEQFF	TGCGCCAGCAGCGGAGAGGGCAGCTCCTACAATGAGCAGTTCTTC
TRBV3-1	NA	TRBD1	TRBJ2-1	CASSLWTGPDNEQFF	TGTGCCAGCAGCCTTTGGACAGGCCCTGACAATGAGCAGTTCTTC
TRBV5-1	few	TRBD2	TRBJ2-2	CASSLVLAGAGTGELFF	TGCGCCAGCAGCTTGGTACTAGCGGGAGCTGGTACCGGGGAGCTGTTTTTT
TRBV6-2/TRBV6-3	many	NA	TRBJ2-7	CASKRAYEQYF	TGTGCCAGCAAGAGAGCCTACGAGCAGTACTTC
TRBV3-1	few	NA	TRBJ2-5	CASSPRAPLPYQETQYF	TGTGCCAGCAGCCCACGTGCTCCACTGCCGTACCAAGAGACCCAGTACTTC
TRBV27	NA	TRBD1	TRBJ2-3	CASSRQGSSTDTQYF	TGTGCCAGCAGTAGACAGGGGTCTAGCACAGATACGCAGTATTTT
TRBV7-2	NA	NA	TRBJ1-1	CASSLWFNTEAFF	TGTGCCAGCAGCTTATGGTTTAACACTGAAGCTTTCTTT
TRBV6-1	NA	NA	TRBJ2-2	CASSAAGETGELFF	TGTGCCAGCAGTGCAGCAGGGGAGACCGGGGAGCTGTTTTTT
TRBV19	NA	TRBD2	TRBJ2-1	CASSTAVAGEGSRQFF	TGTGCCAGTAGTACAGCGGTAGCGGGAGAGGGGAGTCGGCAGTTCTTC
TRBV4-1	few	NA	TRBJ1-2	CASSLGKGGARDGYTF	TGCGCCAGCAGCCTCGGAAAGGGGGGCGCCCGGGATGGCTACACCTTC
TRBV6-1	few	TRBD1	TRBJ2-3	CASSRTGGARDTQYF	TGTGCCAGCAGCCGGACAGGGGGCGCGAGAGATACGCAGTATTTT
TRBV20-1	NA	NA	TRBJ2-3	CSALGQYTDTQYF	TGCAGTGCGCTGGGCCAATACACAGATACGCAGTATTTT
TRBV12-3/TRBV12-4	few	NA	TRBJ1-1	CASSLLSTVNTEAFF	TGTGCCAGCAGTTTACTGAGCACAGTCAACACTGAAGCTTTCTTT
TRBV5-1	few	TRBD1	TRBJ1-2	CASSLGQSLGYGYTF	TGCGCCAGCAGCCTGGGACAGAGCCTGGGCTATGGCTACACCTTC
TRBV6-5	NA	NA	TRBJ1-1	CASSYSRAQVYTEAFF	TGTGCCAGCAGTTACTCCCGGGCCCAGGTGTACACTGAAGCTTTCTTT
TRBV3-1	NA	NA	TRBJ2-2	CASSQVTSMRGGELFF	TGTGCCAGCAGCCAAGTGACCTCCATGAGGGGGGGGGAGCTGTTTTTT
TRBV7-8	few	TRBD1	TRBJ2-1	CASSFRTQGASEQFF	TGTGCCAGCAGCTTCCGAACACAGGGGGCATCTGAGCAGTTCTTC
TRBV5-1	few	NA	TRBJ1-5	CASSLGSGTNNQPQHF	TGCGCCAGCAGCTTGGGATCTGGGACGAACAATCAGCCCCAGCATTTT